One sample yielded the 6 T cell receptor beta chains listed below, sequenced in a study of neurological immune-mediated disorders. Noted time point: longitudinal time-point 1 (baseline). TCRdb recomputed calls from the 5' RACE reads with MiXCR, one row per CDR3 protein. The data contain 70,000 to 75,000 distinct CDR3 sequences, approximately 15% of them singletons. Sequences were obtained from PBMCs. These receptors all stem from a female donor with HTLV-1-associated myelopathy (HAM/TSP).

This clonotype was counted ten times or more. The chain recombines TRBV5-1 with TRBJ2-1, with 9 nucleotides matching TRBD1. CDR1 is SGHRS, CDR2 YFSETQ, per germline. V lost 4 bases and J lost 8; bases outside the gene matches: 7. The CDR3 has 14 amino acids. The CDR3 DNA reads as TGCGCCAGCAGCGAGGACAGGGGTGTAGATGAGCAGTTCTTC. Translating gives CASSEDRGVDEQFF.

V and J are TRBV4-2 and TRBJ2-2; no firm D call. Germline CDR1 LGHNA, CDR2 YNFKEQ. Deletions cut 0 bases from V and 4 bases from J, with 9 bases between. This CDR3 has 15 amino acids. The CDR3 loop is CASSQDKGSTGELFF. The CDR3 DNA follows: TGTGCCAGCAGCCAAGATAAGGGCAGCACCGGGGAGCTGTTTTTT.

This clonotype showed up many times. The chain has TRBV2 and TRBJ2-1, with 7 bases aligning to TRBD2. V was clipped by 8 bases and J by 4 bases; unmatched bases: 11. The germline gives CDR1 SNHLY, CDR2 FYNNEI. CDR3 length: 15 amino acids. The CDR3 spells CASGRESPQYNEQFF. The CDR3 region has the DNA TGTGCCAGCGGGCGGGAGTCTCCTCAATACAATGAGCAGTTCTTC.

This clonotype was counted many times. CDR3 sequence (DNA): TGTGCCAGCAGCTTGACAGGGGGAGGCGGTTCACCCCTCCACTTT. Protein product: CASSLTGGGGSPLHF. The V call is TRBV7-8, the J call TRBJ1-6, with TRBD1 identical over 9 bases. The CDR3 sequence is 15 residues long. Germline V gene lookup returns CDR1 SGHVS and CDR2 FQNEAQ. Trimming took 3 bases from V and 9 from J; bases not matched to a gene: 6.

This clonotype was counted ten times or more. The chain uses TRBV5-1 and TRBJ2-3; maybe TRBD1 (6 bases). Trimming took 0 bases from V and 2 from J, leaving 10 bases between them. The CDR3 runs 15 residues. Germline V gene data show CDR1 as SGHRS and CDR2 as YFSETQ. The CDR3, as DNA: TGCGCCAGCAGCTTGGGGACAGCGCACACAGATACGCAGTATTTT. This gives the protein CASSLGTAHTDTQYF.

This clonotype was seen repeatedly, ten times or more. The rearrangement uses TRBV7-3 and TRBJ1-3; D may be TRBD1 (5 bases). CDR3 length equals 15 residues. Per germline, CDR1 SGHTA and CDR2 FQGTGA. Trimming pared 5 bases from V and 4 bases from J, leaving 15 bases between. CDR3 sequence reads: CASSTDSSLGNTIYF. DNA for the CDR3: TGTGCCAGCAGCACAGACAGCTCTCTGGGAAACACCATATATTTT.